At least ten counts were recorded for the clone carrying this T cell receptor beta chain. RNA transcripts were the source from which TCR beta CDR3 regions were amplified. The first-round RT-PCR employed HTBI primers together with the Qiagen OneStep RT-PCR kit. A multiplex PCR was then performed as the second round. MiXCR, applied by TCRdb to the multiplex PCR reads, yields one record per CDR3 protein. Of about 380,000 distinct CDR3 sequences listed, 15% were seen once; the top ten hold 5.5% to 8%. The data were taken from a study of Graves' ophthalmopathy and Graves' hyperthyroidism. This CDR3 contains 16 residues. Germline V gene sequence: CDR1 SGHVS, CDR2 FQNEAQ. V shed 0 bases and J 6 bases; nucleotides not matched to a gene: 7.

The TCR was taken from a woman between 18 and 30 years old with stable Graves' hyperthyroidism. The material sequenced was peripheral blood. V gene TRBV7-8 combines with J gene TRBJ2-2; TRBD1 agrees at 7 bases. The CDR3 loop is CASSLAGRGLPGELFF. For the CDR3, the DNA is TGTGCCAGCAGCTTAGCGGGCAGGGGGTTGCCCGGGGAGCTGTTTTTT. The whole variable domain, remainder taken from reference TRBV7-8 and TRBJ2-2, is GAGVSQSPRYKVAKRGQDVALRCDPISGHVSLFWYQQALGQGPEFLTYFQNEAQLDKSGLPSDRFFAERPEGSVSTLKIQRTQQEDSAVYLCASSLAGRGLPGELFFGEGSRLTVL.